One T cell receptor (beta chain) is described in this entry. As yet, its antigen is unknown. The sample originates from a study of cytomegalovirus exposure and HLA in healthy donors. For the study at large: Both the roughly 120 validation repertoires and the 550 to 750 first-cohort repertoires used the same platform, as reported by a later analysis.

The CDR3 covers 19 residues. Trimming removed 3 bases from V and 5 bases from J; junction bases left unmatched: 20. Germline lookup yields CDR1 SQVTM and CDR2 ANQGSEA. General study points: The authors listed over 150 TCR beta chains as cytomegalovirus-associated. Across donors, most TCRs were seen rarely, yet some public ones were widespread.

TCRdb's table, derived via immunoSEQ multiplex PCR, lists solely in-frame clones and lacks some. This sample has roughly 300,000 clones, with roughly nine tenths found just once. This clonotype was obtained from a woman in her twenties or thirties in good health and CMV-seropositive. Sequenced sample: PBMCs. The V and J genes are TRBV29-1 and TRBJ1-2, with 11 bases lining up with TRBD1. The DNA for the CDR3 is TGCAGCGTTGATAGGGGGACAGGGGGTTACGCCCTGGAGGGTTATGGCTACACCTTC. This gives the protein CSVDRGTGGYALEGYGYTF.